The sequence of this T cell receptor beta chain was determined in a study of T cell responses to AZD1222 COVID-19 vaccine. Study-wide results and caveats: Seropositive at baseline were only a handful of AZD1222 recipients.

Turning to this clone: Its antigen is as yet unknown.

The repertoire was sequenced with immunoSEQ multiplex PCR; TCRdb's copy has only in-frame clones and lacks some. Of about 130,000 clones in the sample, over 75% were seen once. The receptor comes from an adult in good health. Source: peripheral blood, taken on day 0 of AZD1222 vaccination.

CDR3 sequence reads: CASISGGGNYGYTF. The CDR3 nucleotides read TGTGCCAGTATCTCCGGTGGGGGAAACTATGGCTACACCTTC. The chain combines TRBV19 with TRBJ1-2, with D perhaps TRBD1 (5 bases). The CDR3 is 14 residues long. The V end lost 7 bases, the J end lost 2 bases, and 14 bases lay between the germline ends. Germline lookup yields CDR1 LNHDA and CDR2 SQIVND (reference sequence).